One and the same sample provided the 31 T cell receptor beta chains below, sequenced in a study of OX40 agonist ivuxolimab in advanced cancers. Only in-frame clones appear in the TCRdb table, and some are missing; sequencing was by immunoSEQ multiplex PCR. The top ten hold over 1.5% of the sample, which has almost 50,000 clones, roughly four fifths seen once. This specimen was CD4+ or CD8+ T cells sorted from blood, taken in a trial of the OX40 agonist ivuxolimab. The source of these receptors is an adult with an advanced solid tumor such as melanoma, head and neck, liver or kidney cancer.

The chain recombines TRBV6-1 with TRBJ2-7; no reliable D call. CDR1 is MNHNS and CDR2 is SASEGT in the germline V gene. V was clipped by 2 bases and J by 5 bases, with 10 bases between them. The CDR3 is 13 residues long. The CDR3 protein is CASSEPSIDEQYF. Written as DNA, the CDR3 is TGTGCCAGCAGTGAACCTAGTATCGACGAGCAGTACTTC.

The chain has TRBV6-1 and TRBJ1-1, with D possibly TRBD1 on 5 matching bases. CDR3 length equals 14 residues. Germline loops: CDR1 MNHNS, CDR2 SASEGT. V gave up 4 bases and J gave up 4 bases, with 13 bases separating them. The DNA for the CDR3 is TGTGCCAGCAGTGGGGGGGGTGTTGGCACTGAAGCTTTCTTT. It yields the protein CASSGGGVGTEAFF.

The chain has TRBV4-3 and TRBJ2-5; D may be TRBD2 (5 bases). Germline CDR1 and CDR2: LGHNA and YSLEER. The ends were cut back, 0 bases at V and 4 bases at J, with 9 bases in the middle. The CDR3 consists of 14 residues. CDR3 in DNA: TGCGCCAGCAGCCAAGATCTAGCCGGAGAGACCCAGTACTTC. Residues: CASSQDLAGETQYF.

The chain has TRBV10-2 and TRBJ1-6; a weak D match, TRBD1 (6 bases). Germline V gene lookup returns CDR1 WSHSY and CDR2 SAAADI. This CDR3 is built from 17 residues. V lost 2 bases and J 0 bases, leaving 11 bases between the germline ends. CDR3 coding DNA: TGCGCCAGCAGTGAGCTCACAGGGAGCTCCTATAATTCACCCCTCCACTTT. Amino acid sequence: CASSELTGSSYNSPLHF.

This chain joins TRBV4-2 and TRBJ1-1; tentative D call: TRBD1 (5 bases). CDR1 LGHNA and CDR2 YNFKEQ come from the germline V gene. Trimming left V 5 bases short and J 4 bases short, with 17 bases between. The length of the CDR3 is 15 residues. The CDR3 region is CASSESRTRLTEAFF. The CDR3 DNA follows: TGTGCCAGCAGCGAATCTCGGACAAGACTCACTGAAGCTTTCTTT.

J is TRBJ1-5 and V is TRBV10-2, with D possibly being TRBD1 (5 bases). Looked up from germline, CDR1 is WSHSY and CDR2 is SAAADI. The CDR3 length is 14 residues. Trimming took 8 bases from V and 6 from J, leaving 17 bases between them. CDR3 DNA: TGCGCCAGCCGACCGGGGGAGGATGGTCAGCCCCAGCATTTT. This gives the protein CASRPGEDGQPQHF.

This rearrangement joins TRBV19 to TRBJ1-1, with 7 bases identical to TRBD1. Germline V CDR1 and CDR2: LNHDA, SQIVND (reference sequence). The CDR3 consists of 13 residues. The ends lost 7 bases at V and 7 bases at J; junction bases unmatched: 9. CDR3 protein: CASIYRGLDEAFF. DNA for the CDR3: TGTGCCAGTATCTACAGGGGACTAGATGAAGCTTTCTTT.

The rearrangement joins TRBV7-3 to TRBJ2-3; 9 bases match TRBD2. CDR3 length: 15 residues. V lost 1 base, J lost 8 bases, and 7 bases stayed unmatched. Germline V gene lookup returns CDR1 SGHTA and CDR2 FQGTGA. The CDR3 DNA is TGTGCCAGCAGCTTAAACTGGCTAGCGGGATCTACGCAGTATTTT. This gives the protein CASSLNWLAGSTQYF.

V gene TRBV27 combines with J gene TRBJ1-4, with 8 nucleotides matching TRBD1. V lost 4 bases to trimming and J lost 5 bases; unmatched junction nucleotides: 3. CDR1 and CDR2 (germline): MNHEY, SMNVEV (reference sequence). The CDR3 sequence is 14 residues long. The CDR3 DNA sequence: TGTGCCAGCAGTTCCTGGACAGGGAATGAAAAACTGTTTTTT. Residues: CASSSWTGNEKLFF.

The V and J genes are TRBV21-1 and TRBJ1-5. TRBV21-1 is a listed pseudogene. The CDR3 is 17 residues long. The CDR3 spells CASSKARWRCGNQPQHF. CDR3 nucleotides: TGTGCCAGCAGCAAAGCGCGGTGGAGGTGTGGCAATCAGCCCCAGCATTTT.

The V and J genes are TRBV27 and TRBJ2-7, with 7 bases that match TRBD1. CDR3 size: 14 residues. The germline V gene has CDR1 MNHEY and CDR2 SMNVEV (reference sequence). Trimming removed 6 bases from V and 0 bases from J; junction bases left unmatched: 5. The CDR3: CASRISGGSYEQYF. The CDR3 region has the DNA TGTGCCAGCAGGATCTCAGGGGGCTCCTACGAGCAGTACTTC.

The chain combines TRBV9 with TRBJ1-2; D unresolved. The V and J ends lost 0 bases and 2 bases respectively, with 8 bases between them. Germline V gives CDR1 SGDLS, CDR2 YYNGEE. The CDR3 has 14 amino acids. In DNA form, the CDR3 reads TGTGCCAGCAGCGTAGAACAGTCGAACTATGGCTACACCTTC. Translating it yields CASSVEQSNYGYTF.

V is TRBV10-2 and J is TRBJ2-5; D may be TRBD2 (6 bases). The germline gives CDR1 WSHSY, CDR2 SAAADI. V lost 4 bases and J lost 0, with 9 bases in between. The CDR3 has 14 amino acids. CDR3 sequence reads: CASSVAGYQETQYF. Here the CDR3 DNA reads TGCGCCAGCAGTGTGGCGGGGTACCAAGAGACCCAGTACTTC.

The chain combines TRBV9 with TRBJ2-3; no clear D gene. There are 13 residues in the CDR3. Trimming took 1 base from V and 4 from J, leaving 7 bases between them. Germline V gene lookup returns CDR1 SGDLS and CDR2 YYNGEE. Here the CDR3 reads CASSVTAPDTQYF. CDR3 in DNA: TGTGCCAGCAGCGTAACAGCCCCAGATACGCAGTATTTT.

The chain has TRBV5-4 and TRBJ2-3, with a weak D call TRBD2 (5 bases). The CDR3 loop spans 16 amino acids. The V end lost 4 bases, the J end lost 0 bases, and 15 bases lay between the germline ends. CDR1 and CDR2 (germline): SGHNT, YYREEE (reference sequence). CDR3 nucleotide sequence: TGTGCCAGCAGCCCCAACGCGGAGGCTAGCACAGATACGCAGTATTTT. Translation gives CASSPNAEASTDTQYF.

The rearrangement joins TRBV15 to TRBJ2-7; D tentatively reads TRBD1 or TRBD2 (5 bases each). CDR1 and CDR2 (germline): LNHNV, YYDKDF (reference sequence). The CDR3 consists of 18 residues. Trimming left V 0 bases short and J 5 bases short, with 23 bases between. CDR3 nucleotide sequence: TGTGCCACCAGCAGAGATGGCTCCGTCGCAGGGAGCACGGACGAGCAGTACTTC. Translating it yields CATSRDGSVAGSTDEQYF.

The rearrangement joins TRBV6-5 to TRBJ2-6, with D unclear. The CDR3 runs to 12 residues. From germline, CDR1 is MNHEY and CDR2 SVGAGI. V lost 2 bases, J lost 4 bases, and 0 bases lay in between. The CDR3 DNA is TGTGCCAGCAGTTACGGGGCCAACGTCCTGACTTTC. Translation gives CASSYGANVLTF.

The V gene is TRBV7-9, the J gene TRBJ2-7, with 7 bases matching TRBD2. The CDR3 is 15 amino acids. With 5 bases clipped from V and 7 bases from J, the junction kept 14 bases outside the gene matches. Germline V gives CDR1 SEHNR, CDR2 FQNEAQ (reference sequence). The CDR3 nucleotides read TGTGCCAGCAGCCGGTGGGGAGGGACCACCGAAGAGCAGTACTTC. Translating gives CASSRWGGTTEEQYF.

The rearrangement uses TRBV10-3 and TRBJ2-7, with 8 bases identical to TRBD2. CDR3 length: 14 residues. Germline CDR1 and CDR2: ENHRY and SYGVKD. V trimming: 9 bases; J trimming: 1 base; junction bases outside the gene matches: 8. DNA for the CDR3: TGTGCCATTGCCACAACTAGCGGTTCCTACGAGCAGTACTTC. This encodes CAIATTSGSYEQYF.

The chain is built from TRBV11-2 and TRBJ2-1; 7 bases fit TRBD2. The CDR3 is 14 residues long. The J segment lost 5 bases and the V segment lost 3 bases, leaving 4 bases of the junction unmatched. CDR1 is SGHAT, CDR2 FQNNGV, per germline. CDR3 sequence (DNA): TGTGCCAGCAGCTTTAGCGGGCATAACAATGAGCAGTTCTTC. It translates to CASSFSGHNNEQFF.

The genes are TRBV7-2 and TRBJ2-3; 7 nucleotides match TRBD2. Per germline, CDR1 SGHTA and CDR2 FQGNSA. This CDR3 comprises 15 residues. V was pared by 0 bases and J by 6 bases, with 6 bases of the junction left unmatched. This CDR3 is CASSLAGAGLDTQYF. Written as DNA, the CDR3 is TGTGCCAGCAGCTTAGCGGGAGCGGGGTTGGATACGCAGTATTTT.

The chain is built from TRBV7-2 and TRBJ2-1; D is unresolved. The germline V gene encodes CDR1 SGHTA and CDR2 FQGNSA. V was shortened by 2 bases and J by 8 bases, with 19 bases between the two germline ends. This CDR3 contains 16 residues. The CDR3 reads CASSLLRLGRNDEQFF. The CDR3 DNA is TGTGCCAGCAGCTTACTCAGGCTAGGCAGAAACGATGAGCAGTTCTTC.

The genes are TRBV19 and TRBJ2-1, with 15 nucleotides matching TRBD2. V was pared by 9 bases and J by 0 bases, with 9 bases of the junction left unmatched. Germline V CDR1 and CDR2: LNHDA, SQIVND (reference sequence). The CDR3 has 18 residues. The CDR3 sequence is CASSFGTSGRSSYNEQFF. In DNA form, the CDR3 reads TGTGCCAGCAGCTTCGGGACTAGCGGGAGGAGCTCCTACAATGAGCAGTTCTTC.

The chain carries TRBV7-2 and TRBJ1-2; D gene unclear. CDR3 length equals 13 residues. Germline V gene lookup returns CDR1 SGHTA and CDR2 FQGNSA. V dropped 5 bases and J dropped 7 bases, with 14 bases sitting between them. The CDR3 is CASSPRLTGGYTF. DNA for the CDR3: TGTGCCAGCAGCCCCCGATTAACGGGTGGCTACACCTTC. Supplemented by reference TRBV7-2 and TRBJ1-2, the full variable domain reads GAGVSQSPSNKVTEKGKDVELRCDPISGHTALYWYRQSLGQGLEFLIYFQGNSAPDKSGLPSDRFSAERTGGSVSTLTIQRTQQEDSAVYLCASSPRLTGGYTFGSGTRLTVV.

Here the CDR3 reads CASSYLGRSEAFF. The DNA of the CDR3 is TGTGCCAGCAGTTACCTCGGACGGAGCGAAGCTTTCTTT. The chain couples TRBV6-6 to TRBJ1-1; D is undetermined. Germline V gives CDR1 MNHNY, CDR2 SVGAGI (reference sequence). The CDR3 runs to 13 residues. V dropped 2 bases and J dropped 8 bases, with 12 bases sitting between them.

The chain uses TRBV13 and TRBJ2-7; TRBD2 matches at 9 bases. There are 14 residues in the CDR3. Germline CDR1 is PRHDT and CDR2 is FYEKMQ (reference sequence). V shed 3 bases, J shed 4 bases, and the junction held 4 bases outside the gene matches. The CDR3 reads CASSFSSGSYEQYF. The CDR3 DNA reads TGTGCCAGCAGCTTCAGTAGCGGGAGTTACGAGCAGTACTTC.

The chain is built from TRBV28 and TRBJ2-7; 7 bases agree with TRBD1. Germline-derived CDR1 and CDR2 are MDHEN and SYDVKM. The CDR3 runs 13 residues. Germline trimming cut 6 bases from V and 3 bases from J; bases unmatched to any gene: 5. The CDR3 region is CASSVQGLYEQYF. The CDR3 DNA reads as TGTGCCAGCAGCGTACAGGGGCTCTACGAGCAGTACTTC. The whole variable domain, remainder taken from reference TRBV28 and TRBJ2-7, is DVKVTQSSRYLVKRTGEKVFLECVQDMDHENMFWYRQDPGLGLRLIYFSYDVKMKEKGDIPEGYSVSREKKERFSLILESASTNQTSMYLCASSVQGLYEQYFGPGTRLTVT.

The chain uses TRBV27 and TRBJ1-2, with a possible D match to TRBD1 (6 bases). Trimming took off 2 bases at V and 2 bases at J, with 9 bases between the two ends. This CDR3 contains 14 residues. The germline gives CDR1 MNHEY, CDR2 SMNVEV (reference sequence). The CDR3 loop is CASSLRQANYGYTF. DNA for the CDR3: TGTGCCAGCAGTTTACGACAGGCAAACTATGGCTACACCTTC.

V and J are TRBV7-6 and TRBJ2-7; D might be TRBD1 (6 bases). V was shortened by 1 base and J by 5 bases, with 9 bases between the two germline ends. There are 13 residues in the CDR3. The germline gives CDR1 SGHVS, CDR2 FNYEAQ. As DNA, the CDR3 is TGTGCCAGCAGCTTAGTATCAGGGGACGAGCAGTACTTC. This translates into CASSLVSGDEQYF. The full variable domain, its missing parts supplied by reference TRBV7-6 and TRBJ2-7, is GAGVSQSPRYKVTKRGQDVALRCDPISGHVSLYWYRQALGQGPEFLTYFNYEAQQDKSGLPNDRFSAERPEGSISTLTIQRTEQRDSAMYRCASSLVSGDEQYFGPGTRLTVT.

For this clone: The junction departs from the called germline gene at one end, perhaps through a read error. J is TRBJ2-7 and V is TRBV7-9; 16 nucleotides match TRBD2. The length of the CDR3 is 17 residues. The germline V gene encodes CDR1 SEHNR and CDR2 FQNEAQ (reference sequence). The CDR3 loop reads CVSSLGGLAGGPGEQYF. The CDR3 DNA follows: TGTGTCAGCAGCTTAGGGGGACTAGCGGGAGGGCCGGGCGAGCAGTACTTC. The whole variable domain, remainder taken from reference TRBV7-9 and TRBJ2-7, is DTGVSQNPRHKITKRGQNVTFRCDPISEHNRLYWYRQTLGQGPEFLTYFQNEAQLEKSRLLSDRFSAERPKGSFSTLEIQRTEQGDSAMYLCVSSLGGLAGGPGEQYFGPGTRLTVT.

This clone has just one count. This chain links TRBV28 with TRBJ2-5, with 13 nucleotides matching TRBD2. Trimming cost V 8 bases and J 5 bases; bases outside gene matches: 14. CDR1 and CDR2 from the germline V gene are MDHEN and SYDVKM. This CDR3 is built from 17 residues. CDR3 region: CASQSPRTSGSDETQYF. The CDR3 bases are TGTGCCAGCCAATCTCCGAGGACTAGCGGGAGTGATGAGACCCAGTACTTC.